These 19 T cell receptor beta chains originate from one sample sequenced in a study of CD8 T cells in ankylosing spondylitis. The study, taken as a whole, reports: The study identified a TCR beta motif of several highly homologous variants that appeared characteristic of ankylosing spondylitis blood.

The antigens for these receptors are not known. TCRdb recomputed calls from the 5' RACE reads with MiXCR, one row per CDR3 protein. The sample lists some 700,000 distinct CDR3 sequences; 15% to 20% were seen once. The material sequenced was blood, either unsorted or a sorted T cell fraction (not recorded which). Receptors originate from a male donor with ankylosing spondylitis.

The chain links TRBV7-9 to TRBJ2-7, with 7 bases fitting TRBD1. V shed 5 bases and J 0 bases; nucleotides not matched to a gene: 10. Per the germline V gene, CDR1 is SEHNR and CDR2 is FQNEAQ (reference sequence). The CDR3 is made up of 16 amino acids. CDR3 amino acids: CASSPGQARSSYEQYF. The CDR3 DNA follows: TGTGCCAGCAGCCCAGGACAGGCTAGATCCTCCTACGAGCAGTACTTC.

This clonotype appeared a few times. The CDR3, as DNA: TGTGCCAGCAGCTTAGCAGGGTCGCTTGGCTACACCTTC. Translated: CASSLAGSLGYTF. J is TRBJ1-2 and V is TRBV7-2; the D is unclear. The CDR3 has 13 amino acids. Germline values: CDR1 SGHTA, CDR2 FQGNSA. Trimming stripped 0 bases from V and 7 bases from J, with 9 bases between.

The chain combines TRBV15 with TRBJ2-3; 7 bases match TRBD2. The germline gives CDR1 LNHNV, CDR2 YYDKDF (reference sequence). V trimming: 3 bases; J trimming: 2 bases; junction bases outside the gene matches: 11. This CDR3 has 17 amino acids. CDR3 loop: CATSRRRLAGFTDTQYF. DNA of the CDR3: TGTGCCACCAGCAGGCGACGACTAGCCGGCTTCACAGATACGCAGTATTTT.

This clonotype turned up a few times. The chain uses TRBV6-1 and TRBJ1-3, with D perhaps matching TRBD1 (5 bases). V gave up 7 bases and J gave up 0 bases, with 13 bases separating them. The germline V gene encodes CDR1 MNHNS and CDR2 SASEGT. The CDR3 loop spans 15 amino acids. CDR3 DNA sequence: TGTGCCAGCACCTCCACAGGCATCTCTGGAAACACCATATATTTT. This codes for CASTSTGISGNTIYF.

The CDR3 spells CASSLGVTIEAFF. In DNA form, the CDR3 reads TGTGCCAGCAGTTTGGGGGTGACGATTGAAGCTTTCTTT. The rearrangement links TRBV12-3 or TRBV12-4 to TRBJ1-1, with TRBD1 as a possible D gene (5 bases). The CDR3 has 13 amino acids. V shed 3 bases and J shed 7 bases, with 12 bases lying between them.

The rearrangement uses TRBV6-1 and TRBJ1-5; tentatively, D is TRBD1 (5 bases). V lost 1 base and J lost 3, with 13 bases in between. The CDR3 has 16 amino acids. The V gene's germline CDR1 is MNHNS and CDR2 SASEGT. Written as DNA, the CDR3 is TGTGCCAGCAGTGAAGAGGATTCGACAGTCAATCAGCCCCAGCATTTT. Translation gives CASSEEDSTVNQPQHF.

This clonotype was seen ten or more times. The rearrangement uses TRBV20-1 and TRBJ1-2; the D gene is possibly TRBD1 (6 bases). Trimming took off 4 bases at V and 4 bases at J, with 19 bases between the two ends. The CDR3 loop spans 15 amino acids. The germline gives CDR1 DFQATT, CDR2 SNEGSKA (reference sequence). This CDR3 is CSATPPQTGVYGYTF. CDR3 bases: TGCAGTGCTACCCCTCCCCAGACAGGAGTCTATGGCTACACCTTC.

The rearrangement uses TRBV12-5 and TRBJ2-6; 7 positions agree with TRBD1. Germline trimming cut 3 bases from V and 0 bases from J; bases unmatched to any gene: 11. This CDR3 has 19 residues. Germline V gene data show CDR1 as LGHNT and CDR2 as FRNRAP. CDR3 loop: CASGFPPGQESSGANVLTF. The CDR3 nucleotides read TGTGCTAGTGGTTTCCCTCCAGGACAGGAGAGCTCTGGGGCCAACGTCCTGACTTTC.

This clonotype has a handful of counts. The chain joins TRBV5-5 to TRBJ2-5, with 9 bases lining up with TRBD2. This CDR3 comprises 16 residues. Losses at the gene ends were 4 bases for V and 4 bases for J; bases not matched to a gene: 11. The germline gives CDR1 SGHKS, CDR2 YYEKEE (reference sequence). Written as DNA, the CDR3 is TGTGCCAGCAGCGCCCTAGGCGGGGGGGCCGGAGAGACCCAGTACTTC. Amino acid sequence: CASSALGGGAGETQYF.

The V and J genes are TRBV30 and TRBJ1-1; D gene uncertain. Germline values: CDR1 GTSNPN, CDR2 SVGIG (reference sequence). Trimming left V 2 bases short and J 0 bases short, with 4 bases between. The length of the CDR3 is 12 residues. CDR3 in DNA: TGTGCCTGGAGTCCGATGAACACTGAAGCTTTCTTT. This gives the protein CAWSPMNTEAFF.

This chain links TRBV4-3 with TRBJ2-3; TRBD1 is a possible D gene (7 bases). This CDR3 contains 18 residues. CDR1 LGHNA and CDR2 YSLEER come from the germline V gene. The ends were cut back, 0 bases at V and 4 bases at J, with 20 bases in the middle. The CDR3 region has the DNA TGCGCCAGCAGCCAAGATTCGGCGGGACAGCTAGCATCAGATACGCAGTATTTT. As protein: CASSQDSAGQLASDTQYF.

The table lists this clonotype with a few counts. The chain combines TRBV3-1 with TRBJ2-1, with unresolved D. V dropped 7 bases and J dropped 9 bases, with 16 bases sitting between them. The germline V gene has CDR1 LGHDT and CDR2 YNNKEL (reference sequence). There are 13 residues in the CDR3. CDR3 DNA: TGTGCCAGCACCGGGCGCTCGAGTACTGAGCAGTTCTTC. It encodes CASTGRSSTEQFF.

Note on this clonotype: One end of the junction is discordant with germline, which a read error may explain. V and J are TRBV28 and TRBJ2-7; D may be TRBD1 (6 bases). Germline CDR1 MDHEN, CDR2 SYDVKM. The CDR3 is made up of 14 amino acids. The CDR3 DNA reads as TGTGCCAGCAGTCCCAGACAGGACCCCTACGATCAGTACTTC. Amino acids: CASSPRQDPYDQYF.

This clonotype was seen only once. The rearrangement uses TRBV7-9 and TRBJ2-5, with 12 bases identical to TRBD1. This CDR3 contains 15 residues. CDR1 and CDR2 from the germline V gene are SEHNR and FQNEAQ (reference sequence). V gave up 5 bases and J gave up 4 bases; unmatched junction bases: 5. As DNA, the CDR3 is TGTGCCAGCAGCAACGGGACAGGGGGCTCAGAGACCCAGTACTTC. Translated: CASSNGTGGSETQYF.

This chain connects TRBV5-1 to TRBJ2-5, with no clear D. Trimming removed 2 bases from V and 5 bases from J, with 7 bases in between. The CDR3 runs 12 residues. CDR1 and CDR2 from the germline V gene are SGHRS and YFSETQ. This CDR3 is CASSFERETQYF. CDR3 DNA: TGCGCCAGCAGCTTTGAGAGGGAGACCCAGTACTTC.

This clonotype was seen repeatedly, ten times or more. V gene TRBV28 combines with J gene TRBJ1-1, with D perhaps TRBD1 (5 bases). Trimming took off 6 bases at V and 1 base at J, with 9 bases between the two ends. The germline gives CDR1 MDHEN, CDR2 SYDVKM. The CDR3 has 13 residues. CDR3: CASRGPPNTEAFF. The CDR3 DNA follows: TGTGCCAGCAGGGGACCGCCGAACACTGAAGCTTTCTTT.

The sample holds one count of this clonotype. The rearrangement links TRBV3-1 to TRBJ2-7; 12 bases are a match to TRBD2. The junction had 17 bases not matched to a gene; V was cut back by 6 bases and J by 2 bases. The V gene's germline CDR1 is LGHDT and CDR2 YNNKEL (reference sequence). The CDR3 length is 19 residues. The CDR3 DNA sequence: TGTGCCAGCAGTCAACGGGGACTAGCGGGCGCCGATACCCCCTACGAGCAGTACTTC. It specifies CASSQRGLAGADTPYEQYF.

The table lists this clonotype with a few counts. This chain connects TRBV7-9 to TRBJ2-7, with unresolved D. CDR3 size: 14 residues. Germline CDR1 SEHNR, CDR2 FQNEAQ (reference sequence). Trimming took 2 bases from V and 2 from J, leaving 10 bases between them. The DNA of the CDR3 is TGTGCCAGCAGCTTATACGGCAGCGCCTACGAGCAGTACTTC. Its protein product is CASSLYGSAYEQYF. Together with reference TRBV7-9 and TRBJ2-7, the CDR3 gives the full variable domain: DTGVSQNPRHKITKRGQNVTFRCDPISEHNRLYWYRQTLGQGPEFLTYFQNEAQLEKSRLLSDRFSAERPKGSFSTLEIQRTEQGDSAMYLCASSLYGSAYEQYFGPGTRLTVT.

The chain is built from TRBV4-1 and TRBJ2-7; perhaps D is TRBD1 or TRBD2 (5 bases each). Trimming left V 4 bases short and J 0 bases short, with 10 bases between. The germline V gene encodes CDR1 MGHRA and CDR2 YSYEKL. CDR3 size: 14 residues. The DNA of the CDR3 is TGCGCCAGCAGCCGGGACGTCATCTCCTACGAGCAGTACTTC. It encodes CASSRDVISYEQYF.